This is a list of T cell receptor beta chains from one sample in a study of CD8 T cell repertoires and HIV-1 epitope variants. These receptors have no identified antigens. TCRdb's table, derived via immunoSEQ multiplex PCR, lists solely in-frame clones and lacks some. This sample has around 6,400 clones, with 60% to 70% found just once. Material for sequencing was cultured CD8+ T cells derived from PBMCs. The source is a male donor with HIV. Both conserved end residues are part of each CDR3. A D gene is named only where the DNA matches it firmly. Clone size is not always given. Where it is, it says once, few, many or a class for expanded clones.

- | TRBJ2-2 | TRBV4-2 | TRBD1 | CASSQDGRQGANTGELFF | TGTGCCAGCAGCCAAGATGGGCGCCAGGGGGCGAACACCGGGGAGCTGTTTTTT
- | TRBJ1-6 | TRBV5-6 | - | CASSLAEMGSPLHF | TGTGCCAGCAGCTTGGCCGAAATGGGTTCACCCCTCCACTTT
- | TRBJ2-7 | TRBV21-1 | - | CASNGYRDRENEQYF | TGTGCCAGCAACGGATACCGGGACAGGGAGAACGAGCAGTACTTC
few | TRBJ1-4 | TRBV28 | - | CASSLSGDRLFF | TGTGCCAGCAGTTTAAGCGGGGATAGACTGTTTTTT
- | TRBJ2-1 | TRBV19 | TRBD2 | CASSIGAGGQSSYNEQFF | TGTGCCAGTAGTATAGGAGCGGGGGGTCAGAGCTCCTACAATGAGCAGTTCTTC
- | TRBJ1-2 | TRBV7-9 | - | CASSLEVRVLKNGYTF | TGTGCCAGCAGCTTAGAAGTTAGGGTTCTGAAGAATGGCTACACCTTC
- | TRBJ1-1 | TRBV4-1 | - | CASSQPHDTPDRAFF | TGCGCCAGCAGCCAACCCCACGACACCCCGGATCGGGCTTTCTTT
- | TRBJ2-1 | TRBV7-6 | TRBD2 | CASSLGGGGYNEQFF | TGTGCCAGCAGCTTAGGCGGGGGGGGTTACAATGAGCAGTTCTTC
few | TRBJ1-1 | TRBV20-1 | - | CSARAHTEAFF | TGCAGTGCTCGAGCCCACACTGAAGCTTTCTTT
- | TRBJ2-3 | TRBV27 | TRBD1 | CASSFPGGRTDTQYF | TGTGCCAGCAGTTTTCCAGGGGGTCGCACAGATACGCAGTATTTT
- | TRBJ1-6 | TRBV11-1 | - | CASRGSYNSPLHF | TGTGCCAGCAGGGGATCCTATAATTCACCCCTCCACTTT
- | TRBJ2-3 | TRBV6-4 | TRBD2 | CASSDSRGGTDTQYF | TGTGCCAGCAGTGACTCGCGGGGGGGCACAGATACGCAGTATTTT
- | TRBJ1-5 | TRBV30 | - | CAWSWGSGNQPQHF | TGTGCCTGGAGTTGGGGGTCGGGCAATCAGCCCCAGCATTTT
- | TRBJ2-5 | TRBV7-2 | - | CASSLEVVKTQYF | TGTGCCAGCAGCTTAGAGGTCGTTAAGACCCAGTACTTC
few | TRBJ1-1 | TRBV2 | - | CASSEVPAGAFF | TGTGCCAGCAGTGAAGTTCCGGCTGGAGCTTTCTTT
- | TRBJ1-2 | TRBV11-2 | - | CASSPTGGITNYGYTF | TGTGCCAGCAGCCCGACCGGGGGAATAACTAACTATGGCTACACCTTC
- | TRBJ1-1 | TRBV4-3 | - | CASSQDFGGSTEAFF | TGCGCCAGCAGCCAAGATTTTGGGGGAAGCACTGAAGCTTTCTTT
- | TRBJ1-3 | TRBV2 | - | CASSDNTIYF | TGTGCCAGCAGCGACAACACCATATATTTT
few | TRBJ2-2 | TRBV29-1 | TRBD1 | CSVGTGWGGELFF | TGCAGCGTTGGGACAGGGTGGGGCGGGGAGCTGTTTTTT
- | TRBJ2-2 | TRBV28 | TRBD2 | CASSRTSGGNTGELFF | TGTGCCAGCAGCCGAACTAGCGGGGGGAACACCGGGGAGCTGTTTTTT
once | TRBJ1-1 | TRBV11-2 | - | CASSLGPAVEAFF | TGTGCCAGCAGCTTAGGGCCAGCCGTTGAAGCTTTCTTT
- | TRBJ2-7 | TRBV4-2 | TRBD1 | CASSPLAGTGGYEQYF | TGTGCCAGCAGCCCGCTTGCCGGGACAGGGGGCTACGAGCAGTACTTC
- | TRBJ2-5 | TRBV5-1 | - | CASSLAQISETQYF | TGCGCCAGCAGCTTGGCTCAGATATCAGAGACCCAGTACTTC
- | TRBJ2-7 | TRBV18 | - | CASSPAFGSEYYEQYF | TGTGCCAGCTCACCCGCCTTCGGGTCAGAATACTACGAGCAGTACTTC
few | TRBJ2-7 | TRBV4-1 | - | CASSQDERPRYF | TGCGCCAGCAGCCAAGACGAGCGCCCTCGGTACTTC
few | TRBJ2-1 | TRBV6-5 | - | CASSYSGVAYNEQFF | TGTGCCAGCAGTTACTCGGGAGTCGCCTACAATGAGCAGTTCTTC
- | TRBJ1-4 | TRBV28 | - | CASSLSVSEDATNEKLFF | TGTGCCAGCAGTTTGTCAGTTTCTGAGGATGCAACTAATGAAAAACTGTTTTTT
few | TRBJ2-7 | TRBV14 | - | CASSLSGEQYF | TGTGCCAGCAGTCTTAGCGGTGAGCAGTACTTC
- | TRBJ2-7 | TRBV5-1 | TRBD2 | CASSLVAGGNYEQYF | TGCGCCAGCAGCTTGGTAGCGGGGGGTAATTACGAGCAGTACTTC
- | TRBJ1-1 | TRBV28 | TRBD1 | CASSSGDRASEAFF | TGTGCCAGCAGTTCCGGGGACAGGGCCTCCGAAGCTTTCTTT
- | TRBJ1-5 | TRBV6-5 | - | CASTDNINQPQHF | TGTGCCAGCACAGATAACATTAATCAGCCCCAGCATTTT
- | TRBJ2-6 | TRBV19 | TRBD2 | CASAGGLGANVLTF | TGTGCCAGCGCGGGGGGGCTTGGGGCCAACGTCCTGACTTTC
few | TRBJ2-6 | TRBV6-5 | - | CASTLVSGANVLTF | TGTGCCAGCACCTTAGTATCTGGGGCCAACGTCCTGACTTTC
- | TRBJ2-4 | TRBV7-9 | - | CASSLVGSNIQYF | TGTGCCAGCAGCTTAGTAGGGTCAAACATTCAGTACTTC
- | TRBJ2-5 | TRBV7-9 | - | CASSRPGEGETQYF | TGTGCCAGCAGCCGACCGGGAGAGGGAGAGACCCAGTACTTC
- | TRBJ1-6 | TRBV29-1 | TRBD1 | CSVRTGCFSCSYNSPLHF | TGCAGCGTACGGACAGGGTGCTTTTCATGCTCCTATAATTCACCCCTCCACTTT
- | TRBJ1-1 | TRBV7-9 | - | CASSPELNTEAFF | TGTGCCAGCAGCCCAGAGTTGAACACTGAAGCTTTCTTT
- | TRBJ2-3 | TRBV2 | TRBD2 | CATRLAGGLGTDTQYF | TGTGCCACCAGACTAGCGGGGGGGCTCGGCACAGATACGCAGTATTTT
- | TRBJ2-1 | TRBV19 | - | CASSSLAPASNEQFF | TGTGCCAGTAGTAGTCTAGCGCCTGCATCTAATGAGCAGTTCTTC
- | TRBJ2-7 | TRBV27 | - | CASSLSEGTVSYEQYF | TGTGCCAGCAGTTTATCGGAGGGGACTGTATCCTACGAGCAGTACTTC
- | TRBJ2-1 | TRBV5-1 | - | CASSLAPHEQFF | TGCGCCAGCAGCTTGGCTCCTCATGAGCAGTTCTTC
- | TRBJ1-2 | TRBV4-3 | - | CASSPGARANYGYTF | TGCGCCAGCAGCCCAGGGGCCCGAGCTAACTATGGCTACACCTTC
large | TRBJ1-2 | TRBV4-3 | - | CASSQDPVELDYGYTF | TGCGCCAGCAGCCAAGATCCCGTCGAACTCGACTATGGCTACACCTTC
- | TRBJ2-7 | TRBV28 | - | CASSFVGEQYF | TGTGCCAGCAGTTTCGTGGGTGAGCAGTACTTC